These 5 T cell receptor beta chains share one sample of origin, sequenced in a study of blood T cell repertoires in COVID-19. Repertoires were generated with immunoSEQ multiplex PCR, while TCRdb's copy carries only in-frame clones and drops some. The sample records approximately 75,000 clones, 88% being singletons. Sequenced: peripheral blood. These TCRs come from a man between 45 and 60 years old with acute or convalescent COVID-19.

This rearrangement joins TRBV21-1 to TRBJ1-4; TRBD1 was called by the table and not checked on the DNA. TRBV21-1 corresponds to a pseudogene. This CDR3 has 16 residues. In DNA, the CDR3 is TGTGCCAGCAGCAAATACAATTACAGTGCTAATGAAAAACTGTTTTTT. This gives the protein CASSKYNYSANEKLFF.

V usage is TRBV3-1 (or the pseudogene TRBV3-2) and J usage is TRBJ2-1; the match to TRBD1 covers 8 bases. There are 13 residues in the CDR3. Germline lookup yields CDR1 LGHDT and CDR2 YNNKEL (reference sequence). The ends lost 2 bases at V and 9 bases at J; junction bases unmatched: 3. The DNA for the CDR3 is TGTGCCAGCAGCCAAAACCAGGGGGCTGAGCAGTTCTTC. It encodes CASSQNQGAEQFF.

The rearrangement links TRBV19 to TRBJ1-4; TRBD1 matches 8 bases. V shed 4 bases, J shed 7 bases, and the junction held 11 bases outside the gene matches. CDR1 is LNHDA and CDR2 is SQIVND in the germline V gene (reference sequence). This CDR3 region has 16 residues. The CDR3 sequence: CASSRVGTGSGEKLFF. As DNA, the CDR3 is TGTGCCAGTAGTAGGGTTGGGACAGGATCAGGTGAAAAACTGTTTTTT.

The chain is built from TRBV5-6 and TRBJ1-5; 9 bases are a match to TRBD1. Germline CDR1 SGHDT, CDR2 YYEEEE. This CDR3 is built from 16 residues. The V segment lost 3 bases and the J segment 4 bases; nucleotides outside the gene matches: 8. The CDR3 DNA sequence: TGTGCCAGCAGCTGGGGGGGGACAGGGATGAATCAGCCCCAGCATTTT. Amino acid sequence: CASSWGGTGMNQPQHF.

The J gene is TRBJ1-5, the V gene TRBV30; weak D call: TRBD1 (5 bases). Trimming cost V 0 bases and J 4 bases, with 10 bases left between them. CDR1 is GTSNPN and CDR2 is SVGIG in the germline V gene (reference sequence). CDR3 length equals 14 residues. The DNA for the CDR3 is TGTGCCTGGAGTGTCGGGGGTGGGAATCAGCCCCAGCATTTT. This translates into CAWSVGGGNQPQHF.